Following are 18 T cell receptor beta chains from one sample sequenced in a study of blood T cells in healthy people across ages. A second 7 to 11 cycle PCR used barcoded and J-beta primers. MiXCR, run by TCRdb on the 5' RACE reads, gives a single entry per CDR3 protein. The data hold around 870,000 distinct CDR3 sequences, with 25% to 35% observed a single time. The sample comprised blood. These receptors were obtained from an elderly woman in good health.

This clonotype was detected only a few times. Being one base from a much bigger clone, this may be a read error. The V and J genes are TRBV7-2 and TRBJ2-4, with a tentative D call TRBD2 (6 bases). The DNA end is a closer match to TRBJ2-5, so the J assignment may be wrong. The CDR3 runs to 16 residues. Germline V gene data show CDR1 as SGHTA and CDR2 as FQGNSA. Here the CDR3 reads CASSSRQLAVGETQYF. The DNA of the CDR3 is TGTGCCAGCAGCTCAAGACAACTAGCAGTAGGAGAGACCCAGTACTTC.

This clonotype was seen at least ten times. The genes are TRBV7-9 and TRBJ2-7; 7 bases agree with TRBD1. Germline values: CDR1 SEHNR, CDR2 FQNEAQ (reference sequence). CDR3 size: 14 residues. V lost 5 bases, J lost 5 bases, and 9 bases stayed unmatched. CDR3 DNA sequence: TGTGCCAGCAGCCCCCGACAGGGATTCCACGAGCAGTACTTC. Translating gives CASSPRQGFHEQYF.

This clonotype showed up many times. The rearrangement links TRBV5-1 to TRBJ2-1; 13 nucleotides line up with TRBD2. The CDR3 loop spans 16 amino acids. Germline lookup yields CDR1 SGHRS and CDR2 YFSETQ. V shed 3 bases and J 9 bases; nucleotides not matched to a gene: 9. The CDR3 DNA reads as TGCGCCAGCAGCTCAACTAGCGGGGGGGCTGAAACTGAGCAGTTCTTC. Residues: CASSSTSGGAETEQFF.

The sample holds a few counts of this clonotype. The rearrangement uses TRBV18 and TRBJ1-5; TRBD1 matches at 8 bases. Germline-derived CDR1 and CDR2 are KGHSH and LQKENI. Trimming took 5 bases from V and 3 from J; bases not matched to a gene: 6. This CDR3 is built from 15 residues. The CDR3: CASSMDRVNNQPQHF. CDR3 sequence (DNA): TGTGCCAGCTCAATGGACAGGGTGAACAATCAGCCCCAGCATTTT.

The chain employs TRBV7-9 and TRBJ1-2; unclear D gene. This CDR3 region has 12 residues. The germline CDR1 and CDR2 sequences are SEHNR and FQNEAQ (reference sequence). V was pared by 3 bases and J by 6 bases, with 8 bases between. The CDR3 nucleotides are TGTGCCAGCAGCTTCGGGAGCGATGGCTACACCTTC. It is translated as CASSFGSDGYTF.

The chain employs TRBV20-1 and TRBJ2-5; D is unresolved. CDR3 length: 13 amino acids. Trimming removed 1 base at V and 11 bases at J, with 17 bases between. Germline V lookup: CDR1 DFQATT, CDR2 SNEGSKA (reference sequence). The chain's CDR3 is CSARGGSGNEQYF. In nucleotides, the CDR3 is TGCAGTGCTAGAGGCGGCTCTGGGAATGAGCAGTACTTC.

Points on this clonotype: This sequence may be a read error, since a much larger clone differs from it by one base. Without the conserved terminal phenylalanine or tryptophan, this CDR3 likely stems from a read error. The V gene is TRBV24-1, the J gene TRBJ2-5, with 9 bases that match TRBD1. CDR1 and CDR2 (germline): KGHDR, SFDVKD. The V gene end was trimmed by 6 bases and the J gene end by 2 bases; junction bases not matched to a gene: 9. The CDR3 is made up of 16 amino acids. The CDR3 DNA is TGTGCCACCAGTATTACCGGGACAGGGCTTCAAGAGACCCAGTACGTC. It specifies CATSITGTGLQETQYV.

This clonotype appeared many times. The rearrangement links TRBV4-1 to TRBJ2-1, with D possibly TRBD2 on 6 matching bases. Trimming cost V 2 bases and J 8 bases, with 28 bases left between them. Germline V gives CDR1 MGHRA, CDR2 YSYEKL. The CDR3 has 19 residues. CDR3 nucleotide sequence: TGCGCCAGCAGCCAAAGACTAGGGTTTTTCGCTGTGGTAGGGGATGAGCAGTTCTTC. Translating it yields CASSQRLGFFAVVGDEQFF.

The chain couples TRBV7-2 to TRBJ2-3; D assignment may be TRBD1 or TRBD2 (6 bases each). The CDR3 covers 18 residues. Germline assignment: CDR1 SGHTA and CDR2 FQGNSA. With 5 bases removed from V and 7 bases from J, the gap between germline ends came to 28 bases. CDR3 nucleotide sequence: TGTGCCAGCAGCCACCGCCCCGGTAGTAGCGAAGGGGGGAATACGCAGTATTTT. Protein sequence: CASSHRPGSSEGGNTQYF.

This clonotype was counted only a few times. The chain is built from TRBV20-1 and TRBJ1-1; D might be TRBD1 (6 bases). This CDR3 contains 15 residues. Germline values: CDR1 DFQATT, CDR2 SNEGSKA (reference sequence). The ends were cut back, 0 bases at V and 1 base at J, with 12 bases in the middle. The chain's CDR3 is CSARDTGTPNTEAFF. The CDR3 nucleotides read TGCAGTGCTAGAGATACCGGGACACCGAACACTGAAGCTTTCTTT.

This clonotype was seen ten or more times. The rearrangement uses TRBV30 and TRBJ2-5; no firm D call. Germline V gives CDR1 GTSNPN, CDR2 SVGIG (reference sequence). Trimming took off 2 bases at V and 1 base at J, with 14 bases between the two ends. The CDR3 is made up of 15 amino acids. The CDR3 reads CAWSSWSKLQETQYF. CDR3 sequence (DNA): TGTGCCTGGAGTTCGTGGTCGAAGCTCCAAGAGACCCAGTACTTC.

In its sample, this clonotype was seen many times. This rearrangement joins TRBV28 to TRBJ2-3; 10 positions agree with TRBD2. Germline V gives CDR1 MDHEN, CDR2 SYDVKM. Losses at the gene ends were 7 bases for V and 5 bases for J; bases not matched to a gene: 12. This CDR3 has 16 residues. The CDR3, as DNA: TGTGCCAGCACGAACCCCCTAGCGGGGGCAGTAGATACGCAGTATTTT. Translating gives CASTNPLAGAVDTQYF. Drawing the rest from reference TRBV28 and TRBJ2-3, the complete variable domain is DVKVTQSSRYLVKRTGEKVFLECVQDMDHENMFWYRQDPGLGLRLIYFSYDVKMKEKGDIPEGYSVSREKKERFSLILESASTNQTSMYLCASTNPLAGAVDTQYFGPGTRLTVL.

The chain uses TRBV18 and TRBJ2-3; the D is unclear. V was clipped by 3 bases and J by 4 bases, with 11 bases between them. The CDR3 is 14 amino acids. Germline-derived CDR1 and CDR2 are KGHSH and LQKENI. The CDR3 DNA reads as TGTGCCAGCTCACCCCCGATGGGCCCAGATACGCAGTATTTT. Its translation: CASSPPMGPDTQYF.

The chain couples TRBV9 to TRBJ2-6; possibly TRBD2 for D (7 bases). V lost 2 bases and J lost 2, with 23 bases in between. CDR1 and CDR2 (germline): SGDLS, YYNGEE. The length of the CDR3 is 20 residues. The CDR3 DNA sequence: TGTGCCAGCAGCGTCTTCTATTCTGGACGGGGGGCGCCTGGGGCCAACGTCCTGACTTTC. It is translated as CASSVFYSGRGAPGANVLTF.

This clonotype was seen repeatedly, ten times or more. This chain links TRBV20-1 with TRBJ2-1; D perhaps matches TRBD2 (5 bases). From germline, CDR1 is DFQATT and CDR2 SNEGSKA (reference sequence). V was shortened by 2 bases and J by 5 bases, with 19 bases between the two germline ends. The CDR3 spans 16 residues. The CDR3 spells CSARRPLNPGNNEQFF. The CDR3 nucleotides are TGCAGTGCTAGACGACCTCTTAACCCCGGGAACAATGAGCAGTTCTTC.

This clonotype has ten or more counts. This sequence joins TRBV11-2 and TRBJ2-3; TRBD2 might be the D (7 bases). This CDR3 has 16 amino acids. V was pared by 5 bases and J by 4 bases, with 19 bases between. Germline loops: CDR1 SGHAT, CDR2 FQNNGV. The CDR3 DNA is TGTGCCAGCAGCCCACTCGGCCAGGGGAGGGCAGATACGCAGTATTTT. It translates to CASSPLGQGRADTQYF.

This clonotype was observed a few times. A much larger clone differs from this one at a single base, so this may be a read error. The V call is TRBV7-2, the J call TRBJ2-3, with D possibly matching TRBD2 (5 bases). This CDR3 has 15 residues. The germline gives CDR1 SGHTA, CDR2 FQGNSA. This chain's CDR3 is CAGSSSGFSTDTQYF. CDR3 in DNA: TGTGCCGGCAGTAGCAGCGGCTTTAGCACAGATACGCAGTATTTT.

Here the CDR3 DNA reads TGTGCCAGCAGCTTTACCGACTGGGGGCGGTACAATGAGCAGTACTTC. This codes for CASSFTDWGRYNEQYF. The rearrangement uses TRBV11-2 and TRBJ2-1, with D tentatively TRBD1 (6 bases). The J call may be in error: the DNA end matches TRBJ2-7 better. The CDR3 loop spans 16 amino acids. Germline loops: CDR1 SGHAT, CDR2 FQNNGV.